This T cell receptor beta chain came from a study of blood T cell repertoires in COVID-19. Overall study context: Samples representing acute and convalescent COVID-19 were sourced from the United States, Italy and Spain. The analysed material was cDNA or gDNA that came from T cells, B-cell-depleted T cells, or PBMCs.

How the authors handled the data: Amplifying reference gene primers gave estimates of nucleated cell counts. Assay used: immunoSEQ multiplex PCR; TCRdb lists only in-frame clones, some missing. From that table come the V and J calls and clone size; the DNA was used to work out D and trimming. Here the sample spans roughly 68,000 clones, 89% being singletons. This CDR3 has 12 residues. V lost 6 bases to trimming and J lost 6 bases, with 11 bases between them. The germline gives CDR1 MDHEN, CDR2 SYDVKM. What was sequenced was peripheral blood. The TCR sequence derives from a woman aged 45-65 years with active COVID-19. The rearrangement joins TRBV28 to TRBJ1-2; TRBD1 is a possible D gene (6 bases). Written as DNA, the CDR3 is TGTGCCAGCAGCCAGGGGAGCAATGGCTACACCTTC. Protein sequence: CASSQGSNGYTF.